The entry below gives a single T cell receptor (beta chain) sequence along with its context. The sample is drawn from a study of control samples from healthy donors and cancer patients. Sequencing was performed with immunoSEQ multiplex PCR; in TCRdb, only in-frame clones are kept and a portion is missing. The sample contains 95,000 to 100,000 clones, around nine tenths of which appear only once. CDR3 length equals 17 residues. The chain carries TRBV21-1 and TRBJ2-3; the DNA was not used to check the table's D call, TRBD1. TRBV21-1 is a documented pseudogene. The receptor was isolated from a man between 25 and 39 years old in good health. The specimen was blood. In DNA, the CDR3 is TGTGCCAGCAGCCTGATGACAGGGGGGGCGGGCACAGATACGCAGTATTTT. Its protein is CASSLMTGGAGTDTQYF.